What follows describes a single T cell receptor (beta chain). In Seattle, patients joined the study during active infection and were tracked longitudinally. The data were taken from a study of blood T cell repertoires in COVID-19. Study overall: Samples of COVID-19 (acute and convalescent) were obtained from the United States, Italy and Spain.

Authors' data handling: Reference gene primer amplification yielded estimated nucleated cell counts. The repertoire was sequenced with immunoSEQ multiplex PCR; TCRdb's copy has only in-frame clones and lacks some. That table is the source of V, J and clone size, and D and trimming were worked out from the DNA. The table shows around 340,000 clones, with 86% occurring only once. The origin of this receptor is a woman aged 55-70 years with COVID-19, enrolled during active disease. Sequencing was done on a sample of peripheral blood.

The CDR3 nucleotides are TGTGCCACTCTCACACAGGGTGGGGAGCAGTACTTC. This encodes CATLTQGGEQYF. The chain uses TRBV7-9 and TRBJ2-7; TRBD1 is a possible D gene (6 bases). Trimming took off 10 bases at V and 7 bases at J, with 17 bases between the two ends. The CDR3 contains 12 residues. The germline CDR1 and CDR2 sequences are SEHNR and FQNEAQ (reference sequence).